Shown below are 29 T cell receptor beta chains from a single sample sequenced in a study of T cell responses to AZD1222 COVID-19 vaccine. Assay: immunoSEQ multiplex PCR; the TCRdb copy retains only in-frame clones and omits some. The table lists 150,000 to 200,000 clones, 85% to 95% of them singletons. The material sequenced was peripheral blood, taken on day 0 of AZD1222 vaccination. These receptors all come from an adult in good health.

The chain uses TRBV29-1 and TRBJ1-4, with 9 bases aligning to TRBD1. Germline loops: CDR1 SQVTM, CDR2 ANQGSEA. The CDR3 covers 13 residues. The V gene end was trimmed by 5 bases and the J gene end by 6 bases; junction bases not matched to a gene: 4. CDR3 amino acids: CSVTGTGYEKLFF. In DNA, the CDR3 is TGCAGCGTTACCGGGACAGGGTATGAAAAACTGTTTTTT.

This CDR3 reads CASSPGTSGMTGELFF. Here the CDR3 DNA reads TGTGCCAGCAGCCCGGGGACTAGCGGAATGACCGGGGAGCTGTTTTTT. This chain joins TRBV7-6 and TRBJ2-2, with 11 bases aligning to TRBD2. CDR1 is SGHVS, CDR2 FNYEAQ, per germline. This CDR3 comprises 16 residues. J gave up 5 bases and V 5 bases, and 7 bases lay outside the gene matches.

The chain employs TRBV2 and TRBJ1-2; maybe TRBD1 (5 bases). Germline assignment: CDR1 SNHLY and CDR2 FYNNEI. Trimming pared 6 bases from V and 2 bases from J, leaving 13 bases between. There are 14 residues in the CDR3. DNA for the CDR3: TGTGCCAGCAGCAGGGACGGGATAAACTATGGCTACACCTTC. Its protein product is CASSRDGINYGYTF.

This clone was detected once. The chain carries TRBV12-3 or TRBV12-4 and TRBJ2-7, with D tentatively TRBD2 (7 bases). V was clipped by 9 bases and J by 5 bases, with 14 bases between them. This CDR3 region has 12 residues. The CDR3 loop reads CASRGGGHEQYF. CDR3 DNA: TGTGCCAGTAGAGGGGGGGGCCACGAGCAGTACTTC.

This rearrangement joins TRBV30 to TRBJ1-4, with D possibly being TRBD1 (6 bases). CDR1 and CDR2 (germline): GTSNPN, SVGIG (reference sequence). This CDR3 is built from 14 residues. The ends were cut back, 0 bases at V and 2 bases at J, with 7 bases in the middle. This CDR3 is CAWSVGQTNEKLFF. The CDR3 DNA sequence: TGTGCCTGGAGTGTAGGACAGACTAATGAAAAACTGTTTTTT.

V gene TRBV11-2 combines with J gene TRBJ1-1; TRBD1 might be the D (6 bases). CDR1 is SGHAT, CDR2 FQNNGV, per germline. CDR3 length: 14 amino acids. V lost 5 bases, J lost 5 bases, and 15 bases lay in between. The CDR3, as DNA: TGTGCCAGCAGCGTAGTCAGGGGTAGGACTGAAGCTTTCTTT. As protein: CASSVVRGRTEAFF.

To note about this clone: Other DNA sequences in this sample translate to the same CDR3. The chain recombines TRBV7-6 with TRBJ2-1; 13 bases agree with TRBD2. This CDR3 is built from 15 residues. The germline gives CDR1 SGHVS, CDR2 FNYEAQ. Trimming removed 1 base from V and 7 bases from J; junction bases left unmatched: 1. CDR3 protein: CASSLGLAGGNEQFF. The CDR3 nucleotides are TGTGCCAGCAGCTTAGGACTAGCGGGAGGAAATGAGCAGTTCTTC.

CDR3 amino acids: CASSWAPGHRDSPLHF. The DNA of the CDR3 is TGTGCCAGCAGCTGGGCCCCGGGACATCGAGATTCACCCCTCCACTTT. The chain combines TRBV5-8 with TRBJ1-6, with TRBD1 as a possible D gene (6 bases). V lost 3 bases and J lost 8, with 18 bases in between. Germline assignment: CDR1 SGHTS and CDR2 YDEGEE. The CDR3 contains 16 residues.

The CDR3, as DNA: TGTGCCAGCAGCCGGTTCTTGATCGAAGGAAACACCATATATTTT. Translating it yields CASSRFLIEGNTIYF. This chain links TRBV4-2 with TRBJ1-3; D unresolved. The V and J ends lost 4 bases and 4 bases respectively, with 14 bases between them. CDR3 length: 15 residues. The germline gives CDR1 LGHNA, CDR2 YNFKEQ.

The chain recombines TRBV2 with TRBJ1-1, with 7 nucleotides matching TRBD1. Looked up from germline, CDR1 is SNHLY and CDR2 is FYNNEI. The CDR3 sequence is 13 residues long. The V gene end was trimmed by 6 bases and the J gene end by 6 bases; junction bases not matched to a gene: 7. Written as DNA, the CDR3 is TGTGCCAGCAGGGGGGACAGAATCGCTGAAGCTTTCTTT. This gives the protein CASRGDRIAEAFF.

The chain has TRBV20-1 and TRBJ1-2; TRBD1 aligns across 7 bases. The CDR3 length is 11 residues. Germline V gene lookup returns CDR1 DFQATT and CDR2 SNEGSKA (reference sequence). The CDR3 spells CSGQDDYGYTF. CDR3 in DNA: TGCAGCGGACAGGACGACTATGGCTACACCTTC.

This rearrangement joins TRBV24-1 to TRBJ1-5; D not resolved. Trimming removed 6 bases at V and 7 bases at J, with 9 bases between. The V gene's germline CDR1 is KGHDR and CDR2 SFDVKD. The CDR3 length is 12 residues. The CDR3 sequence: CATSSPGQPQHF. The CDR3 bases are TGTGCCACCAGTTCCCCCGGGCAGCCCCAGCATTTT.

The V gene is TRBV10-1, the J gene TRBJ1-1; D ambiguous. Germline-derived CDR1 and CDR2 are WNHNN and SYGVQD (reference sequence). The ends were cut back, 9 bases at V and 0 bases at J, with 14 bases in the middle. CDR3 length: 14 amino acids. The CDR3, as DNA: TGCGCCAGTAAATTAACTCTGATGAACACTGAAGCTTTCTTT. Translating gives CASKLTLMNTEAFF.

This chain uses TRBV19 with TRBJ1-5; D is uncertain. Germline lookup yields CDR1 LNHDA and CDR2 SQIVND (reference sequence). Trimming removed 3 bases from V and 2 bases from J, with 11 bases in between. This CDR3 contains 15 residues. The DNA of the CDR3 is TGTGCCAGTAGTATCCAGGAAACGGGCAATCAGCCCCAGCATTTT. Encoded protein: CASSIQETGNQPQHF.

The rearrangement joins TRBV15 to TRBJ1-1; 8 bases are shared with TRBD1. Germline CDR1 is LNHNV and CDR2 is YYDKDF (reference sequence). Trimming cost V 4 bases and J 2 bases; bases outside gene matches: 6. The CDR3 is made up of 15 amino acids. The CDR3 region is CATSIDRGVNTEAFF. For the CDR3, the DNA is TGTGCCACCAGCATCGACAGGGGCGTAAACACTGAAGCTTTCTTT.

This sequence joins TRBV28 and TRBJ1-1, with no clear D. Trimming took 10 bases from V and 1 from J, leaving 10 bases between them. This CDR3 contains 12 residues. Germline loops: CDR1 MDHEN, CDR2 SYDVKM. The CDR3 nucleotides are TGTGCCACGACGGTGACGAACACTGAAGCTTTCTTT. It codes for CATTVTNTEAFF.

V gene TRBV6-5 combines with J gene TRBJ1-1; D perhaps matches TRBD1 (5 bases). Trimming removed 0 bases at V and 10 bases at J, with 18 bases between. The germline CDR1 and CDR2 sequences are MNHEY and SVGAGI. The CDR3 is made up of 15 amino acids. The CDR3 region is CASSYSRTQQVTAFF. The CDR3 DNA reads as TGTGCCAGCAGTTACTCGAGAACCCAACAGGTAACAGCTTTCTTT.

With regard to this clone: Germline is not matched at one junction end, which may reflect a read error. The chain links TRBV27 to TRBJ2-2, with 8 bases matching TRBD1. The CDR3 has 11 amino acids. The germline CDR1 and CDR2 sequences are MNHEY and SMNVEV (reference sequence). CDR3 sequence: CASSAGQGLVF. CDR3 DNA sequence: TGTGCCAGCAGTGCCGGACAGGGTTTGGTTTTT.

The genes are TRBV4-1 and TRBJ2-7, with 7 bases aligning to TRBD1. CDR1 and CDR2 from the germline V gene are MGHRA and YSYEKL. The CDR3 sequence is 13 residues long. V dropped 8 bases and J dropped 2; count of bases not matched to a gene: 6. CDR3 nucleotides: TGCGCCAGCGCAAGGGACAGTCCCTACGAGCAGTACTTC. Protein: CASARDSPYEQYF.

The chain combines TRBV19 with TRBJ2-7; D might be TRBD1 or TRBD2, each matching 5 bases. The length of the CDR3 is 13 residues. The V end lost 5 bases, the J end lost 3 bases, and 11 bases lay between the germline ends. The germline V gene encodes CDR1 LNHDA and CDR2 SQIVND (reference sequence). The CDR3 spells CASSSGTSYEQYF. The CDR3 DNA reads as TGTGCCAGTAGTTCGGGGACCAGCTACGAGCAGTACTTC.

The J gene is TRBJ1-5, the V gene TRBV19; D not certain. V was pared by 3 bases and J by 0 bases, with 9 bases between. Germline assignment: CDR1 LNHDA and CDR2 SQIVND (reference sequence). The CDR3 has 15 amino acids. The CDR3 DNA is TGTGCCAGTAGTATGGAGGCAGTTAGCAATCAGCCCCAGCATTTT. Translated: CASSMEAVSNQPQHF.

This clone has a handful of counts. The chain links TRBV10-1 to TRBJ2-7, with D unresolved. Deletions cut 3 bases from V and 3 bases from J, with 9 bases between. Per the germline V gene, CDR1 is WNHNN and CDR2 is SYGVQD (reference sequence). CDR3 size: 13 residues. The CDR3 nucleotides are TGCGCCAGCAGTGACAACCTAAACTACGAGCAGTACTTC. Its translation is CASSDNLNYEQYF.

The chain links TRBV19 to TRBJ2-1; possible D gene TRBD1, 5 bases. Trimming left V 5 bases short and J 10 bases short, with 15 bases between. Germline V gives CDR1 LNHDA, CDR2 SQIVND (reference sequence). CDR3 size: 13 residues. The CDR3 nucleotides read TGTGCCAGTAGTCCCTACCCGGACATGGAGCAGTTCTTC. Protein product: CASSPYPDMEQFF. Full variable domain (rest looked up from reference TRBV19 and TRBJ2-1): DGGITQSPKYLFRKEGQNVTLSCEQNLNHDAMYWYRQDPGQGLRLIYYSQIVNDFQKGDIAEGYSVSREKKESFPLTVTSAQKNPTAFYLCASSPYPDMEQFFGPGTRLTVL.

This chain joins TRBV5-5 and TRBJ1-3, with D possibly being TRBD1 (6 bases). V gave up 9 bases and J gave up 0 bases, with 25 bases separating them. From germline, CDR1 is SGHKS and CDR2 YYEKEE (reference sequence). The CDR3 is 18 residues long. The CDR3 loop reads CATQTRRGALRSGNTIYF. CDR3 DNA: TGTGCCACCCAAACACGGCGGGGGGCTCTCCGCTCTGGAAACACCATATATTTT.

The J gene is TRBJ2-3, the V gene TRBV5-8, with D tentatively TRBD2 (6 bases). Germline V gene lookup returns CDR1 SGHTS and CDR2 YDEGEE. The ends were cut back, 4 bases at V and 2 bases at J, with 17 bases in the middle. There are 16 residues in the CDR3. The CDR3 is CASSAGLHRTTDTQYF. The CDR3 coding sequence is TGTGCCAGCAGCGCCGGACTACACCGAACCACAGATACGCAGTATTTT.

The chain combines TRBV11-2 with TRBJ1-2, with 8 bases fitting TRBD1. CDR1 is SGHAT and CDR2 is FQNNGV in the germline V gene. V lost 8 bases, J lost 3 bases, and 11 bases stayed unmatched. The CDR3 spans 15 residues. DNA of the CDR3: TGTGCCAGCCGCCGGGGGGCAGGGGGCTACTATGGCTACACCTTC. Its protein is CASRRGAGGYYGYTF.

The chain is built from TRBV19 and TRBJ1-1; 10 bases are shared with TRBD1. V was pared by 9 bases and J by 5 bases, with 6 bases of the junction left unmatched. CDR3 length: 13 amino acids. Per the germline V gene, CDR1 is LNHDA and CDR2 is SQIVND (reference sequence). The CDR3 here is CASRGTGVTEAFF. In nucleotides, the CDR3 is TGTGCCAGCAGGGGGACAGGGGTAACTGAAGCTTTCTTT.

The V gene is TRBV27, the J gene TRBJ2-1; D may be TRBD2 (7 bases). Germline CDR1 reads MNHEY; CDR2 reads SMNVEV (reference sequence). The CDR3 sequence is 15 residues long. V shed 4 bases and J shed 4 bases, with 14 bases lying between them. The CDR3 DNA follows: TGTGCCAGCAGTTCCCAGGAGGGGGGGTACAATGAGCAGTTCTTC. This translates into CASSSQEGGYNEQFF.

This sequence joins TRBV5-1 and TRBJ1-1, with D tentatively TRBD1 (6 bases). The CDR3 contains 14 residues. V lost 2 bases to trimming and J lost 4 bases, with 12 bases between them. Germline V CDR1 and CDR2: SGHRS, YFSETQ. CDR3 region: CASSLQGRGTEAFF. The CDR3 DNA reads as TGCGCCAGCAGCTTACAGGGTCGGGGCACTGAAGCTTTCTTT.